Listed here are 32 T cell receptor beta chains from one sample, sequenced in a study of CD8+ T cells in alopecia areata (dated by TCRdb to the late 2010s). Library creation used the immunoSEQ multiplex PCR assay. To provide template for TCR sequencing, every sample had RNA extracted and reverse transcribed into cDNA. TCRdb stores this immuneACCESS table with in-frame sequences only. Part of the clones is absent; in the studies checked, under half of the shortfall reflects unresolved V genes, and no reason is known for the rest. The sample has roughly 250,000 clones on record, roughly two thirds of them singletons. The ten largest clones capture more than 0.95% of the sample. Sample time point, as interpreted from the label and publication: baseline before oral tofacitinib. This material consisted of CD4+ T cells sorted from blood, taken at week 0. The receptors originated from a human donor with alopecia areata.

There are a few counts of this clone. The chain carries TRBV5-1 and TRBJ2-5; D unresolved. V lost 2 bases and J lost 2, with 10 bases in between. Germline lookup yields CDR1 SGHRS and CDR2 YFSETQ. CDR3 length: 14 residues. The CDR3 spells CASSFVPIQETQYF. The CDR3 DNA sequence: TGCGCCAGCAGCTTTGTTCCCATACAAGAGACCCAGTACTTC.

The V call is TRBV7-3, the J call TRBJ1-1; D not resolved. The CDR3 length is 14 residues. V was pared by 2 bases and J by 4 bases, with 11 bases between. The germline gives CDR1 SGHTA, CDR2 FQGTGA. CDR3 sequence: CASSLGRIGTEAFF. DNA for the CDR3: TGTGCCAGCAGCTTAGGGCGGATAGGCACTGAAGCTTTCTTT.

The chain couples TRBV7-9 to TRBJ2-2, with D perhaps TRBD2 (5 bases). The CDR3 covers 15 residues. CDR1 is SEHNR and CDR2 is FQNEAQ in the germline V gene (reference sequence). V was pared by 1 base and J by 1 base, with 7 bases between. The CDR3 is CASSLVGRNTGELFF. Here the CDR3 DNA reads TGTGCCAGCAGCTTAGTGGGGAGGAACACCGGGGAGCTGTTTTTT.

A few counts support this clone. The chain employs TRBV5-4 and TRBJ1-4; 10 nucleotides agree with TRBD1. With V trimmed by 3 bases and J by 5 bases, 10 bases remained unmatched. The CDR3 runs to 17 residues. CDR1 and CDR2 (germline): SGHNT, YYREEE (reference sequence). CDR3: CASSWGTGVSRNEKLFF. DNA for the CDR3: TGTGCCAGCAGCTGGGGGACAGGGGTGTCGAGGAATGAAAAACTGTTTTTT.

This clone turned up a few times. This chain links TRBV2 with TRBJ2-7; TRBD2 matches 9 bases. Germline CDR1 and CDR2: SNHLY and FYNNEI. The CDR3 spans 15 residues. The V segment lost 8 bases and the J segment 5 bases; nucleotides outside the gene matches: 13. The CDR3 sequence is CASYRVAGDYDEQYF. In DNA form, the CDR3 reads TGTGCCAGCTATCGAGTAGCGGGGGATTACGACGAGCAGTACTTC.

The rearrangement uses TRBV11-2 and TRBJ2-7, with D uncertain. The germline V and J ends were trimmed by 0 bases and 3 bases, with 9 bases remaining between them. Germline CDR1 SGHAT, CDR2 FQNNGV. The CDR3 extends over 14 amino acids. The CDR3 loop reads CASSLELRFYEQYF. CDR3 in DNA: TGTGCCAGCAGCTTAGAACTGCGATTCTACGAGCAGTACTTC.

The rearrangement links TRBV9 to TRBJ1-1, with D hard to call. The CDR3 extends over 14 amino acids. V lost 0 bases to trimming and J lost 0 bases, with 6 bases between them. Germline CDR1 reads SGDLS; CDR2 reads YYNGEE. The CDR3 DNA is TGTGCCAGCAGCGTAGCAAAGCTGAACACTGAAGCTTTCTTT. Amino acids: CASSVAKLNTEAFF.

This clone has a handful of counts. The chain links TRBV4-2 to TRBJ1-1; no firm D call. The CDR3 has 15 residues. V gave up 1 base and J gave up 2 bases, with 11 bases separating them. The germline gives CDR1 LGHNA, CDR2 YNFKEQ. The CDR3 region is CASSQGVADNTEAFF. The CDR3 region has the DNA TGTGCCAGCAGCCAAGGGGTGGCGGACAACACTGAAGCTTTCTTT.

The CDR3 here is CAWSDGQGYTGELFF. CDR3 DNA sequence: TGTGCCTGGAGTGACGGACAGGGGTACACCGGGGAGCTGTTTTTT. This rearrangement joins TRBV30 to TRBJ2-2, with TRBD1 matching 9 bases. Germline values: CDR1 GTSNPN, CDR2 SVGIG (reference sequence). This CDR3 is 15 amino acids long. V shed 1 base, J shed 3 bases, and the junction held 3 bases outside the gene matches.

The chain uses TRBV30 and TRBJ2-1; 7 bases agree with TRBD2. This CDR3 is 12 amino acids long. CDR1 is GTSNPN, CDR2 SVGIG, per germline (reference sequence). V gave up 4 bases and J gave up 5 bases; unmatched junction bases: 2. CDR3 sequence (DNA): TGTGCCTGGACTAGCGGCAACAATGAGCAGTTCTTC. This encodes CAWTSGNNEQFF.

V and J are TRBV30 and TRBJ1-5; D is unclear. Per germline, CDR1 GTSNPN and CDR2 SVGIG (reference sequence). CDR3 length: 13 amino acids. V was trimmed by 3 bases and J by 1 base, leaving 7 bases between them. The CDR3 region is CAWSTESNQPQHF. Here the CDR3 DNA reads TGTGCCTGGAGCACCGAGAGCAATCAGCCCCAGCATTTT.

The CDR3 DNA is TGCAGCGTTGACCTCACAGGGTACAATGAGCAGTTCTTC. Residues: CSVDLTGYNEQFF. V and J are TRBV29-1 and TRBJ2-1, with a tentative D call TRBD1 (6 bases). The CDR3 sequence is 13 residues long. CDR1 SQVTM and CDR2 ANQGSEA come from the germline V gene. The V end was cut by 3 bases, the J end by 4 bases, with 10 bases between.

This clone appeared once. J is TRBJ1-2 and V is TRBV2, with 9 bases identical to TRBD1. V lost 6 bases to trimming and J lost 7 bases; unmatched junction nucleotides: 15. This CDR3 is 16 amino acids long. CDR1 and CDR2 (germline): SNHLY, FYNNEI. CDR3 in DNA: TGTGCCAGCAGCGAGACTCGGGACAGGGTGGCAGGTGGCTACACCTTC. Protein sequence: CASSETRDRVAGGYTF.

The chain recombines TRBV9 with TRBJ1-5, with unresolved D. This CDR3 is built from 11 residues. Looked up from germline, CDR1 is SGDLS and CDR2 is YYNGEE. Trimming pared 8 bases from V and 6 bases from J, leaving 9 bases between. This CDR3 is CARTWAQPQHF. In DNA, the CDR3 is TGTGCCAGGACATGGGCTCAGCCCCAGCATTTT. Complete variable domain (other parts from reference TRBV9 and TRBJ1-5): DSGVTQTPKHLITATGQRVTLRCSPRSGDLSVYWYQQSLDQGLQFLIQYYNGEERAKGNILERFSAQQFPDLHSELNLSSLELGDSALYFCARTWAQPQHFGDGTRLSIL.

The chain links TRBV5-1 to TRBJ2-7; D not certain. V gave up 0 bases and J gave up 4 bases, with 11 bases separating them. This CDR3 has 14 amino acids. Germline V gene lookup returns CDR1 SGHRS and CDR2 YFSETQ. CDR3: CASSLGNSLYEQYF. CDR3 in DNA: TGCGCCAGCAGCTTGGGAAACAGCCTTTACGAGCAGTACTTC.

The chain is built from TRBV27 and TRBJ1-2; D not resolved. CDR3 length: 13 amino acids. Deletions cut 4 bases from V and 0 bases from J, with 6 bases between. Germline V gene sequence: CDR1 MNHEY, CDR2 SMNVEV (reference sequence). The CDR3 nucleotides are TGTGCCAGCAGTTATCTAGCTAACTATGGCTACACCTTC. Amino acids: CASSYLANYGYTF.

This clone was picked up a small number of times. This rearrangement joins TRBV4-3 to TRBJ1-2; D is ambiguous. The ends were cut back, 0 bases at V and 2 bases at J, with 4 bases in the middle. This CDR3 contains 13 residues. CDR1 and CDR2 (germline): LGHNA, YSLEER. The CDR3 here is CASSQDWNYGYTF. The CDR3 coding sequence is TGCGCCAGCAGCCAAGATTGGAACTATGGCTACACCTTC.

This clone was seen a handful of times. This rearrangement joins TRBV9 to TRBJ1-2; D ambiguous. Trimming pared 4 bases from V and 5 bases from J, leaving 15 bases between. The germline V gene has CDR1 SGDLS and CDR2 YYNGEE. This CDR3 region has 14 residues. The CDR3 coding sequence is TGTGCCAGCAGCCCCGGCGGCAGTCTATATGGCTACACCTTC. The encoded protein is CASSPGGSLYGYTF.

In nucleotides, the CDR3 is TGTGCCAGCAGTAACCGGGACAGGGGGTACGAGCAGTACTTC. Its translation: CASSNRDRGYEQYF. The chain joins TRBV2 to TRBJ2-7; 11 nucleotides line up with TRBD1. Germline V gene lookup returns CDR1 SNHLY and CDR2 FYNNEI. J gave up 4 bases and V 5 bases, and 4 bases lay outside the gene matches. This CDR3 is 14 amino acids long.

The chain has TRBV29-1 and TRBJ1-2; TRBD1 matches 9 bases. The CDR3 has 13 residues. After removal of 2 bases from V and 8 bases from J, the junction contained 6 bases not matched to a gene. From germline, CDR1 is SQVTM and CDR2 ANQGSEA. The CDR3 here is CSVELGQGPGYTF. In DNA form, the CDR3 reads TGCAGCGTTGAATTGGGACAGGGCCCCGGCTACACCTTC. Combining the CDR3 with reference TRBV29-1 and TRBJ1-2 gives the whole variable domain SAVISQKPSRDICQRGTSLTIQCQVDSQVTMMFWYRQQPGQSLTLIATANQGSEATYESGFVIDKFPISRPNLTFSTLTVSNMSPEDSSIYLCSVELGQGPGYTFGSGTRLTVV.

CDR3 bases: TGTGCCAGCAGAGACAGGGGGGTCGAGCAGTACTTC. It translates to CASRDRGVEQYF. This rearrangement joins TRBV2 to TRBJ2-7; TRBD1 matches 9 bases. CDR3 length: 12 residues. The V and J ends lost 6 bases and 6 bases, in that order; junction bases with no gene match: 3. Germline assignment: CDR1 SNHLY and CDR2 FYNNEI.

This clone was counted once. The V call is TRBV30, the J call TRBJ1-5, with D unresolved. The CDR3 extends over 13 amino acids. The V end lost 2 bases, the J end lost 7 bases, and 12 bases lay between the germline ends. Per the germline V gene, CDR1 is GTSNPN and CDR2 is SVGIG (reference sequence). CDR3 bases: TGTGCCTGGAGTACCTCTACCGGGCAGCCCCAGCATTTT. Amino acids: CAWSTSTGQPQHF.

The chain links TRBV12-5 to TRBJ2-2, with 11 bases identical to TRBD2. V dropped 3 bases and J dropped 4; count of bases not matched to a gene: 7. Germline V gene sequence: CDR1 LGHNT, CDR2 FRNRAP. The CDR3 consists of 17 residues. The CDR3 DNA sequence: TGTGCTAGTGGTTTCTCACTAGCGGGGGCCTCCACCGGGGAGCTGTTTTTT. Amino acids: CASGFSLAGASTGELFF.

The CDR3 bases are TGTGCCTGGATTTTTGGCCCCAGGGAGCAGTACTTC. This gives the protein CAWIFGPREQYF. The V gene is TRBV30, the J gene TRBJ2-7; D unclear. With 4 bases removed from V and 7 bases from J, the gap between germline ends came to 14 bases. CDR3 length: 12 amino acids. CDR1 and CDR2 (germline): GTSNPN, SVGIG (reference sequence).

This CDR3 is CSVLGENQEEQYF. The CDR3 region has the DNA TGCAGCGTTCTTGGAGAGAACCAAGAGGAGCAGTACTTC. The rearrangement joins TRBV29-1 to TRBJ2-7; D is unresolved. The germline V gene has CDR1 SQVTM and CDR2 ANQGSEA. The CDR3 spans 13 residues. V was pared by 5 bases and J by 7 bases, with 18 bases between.

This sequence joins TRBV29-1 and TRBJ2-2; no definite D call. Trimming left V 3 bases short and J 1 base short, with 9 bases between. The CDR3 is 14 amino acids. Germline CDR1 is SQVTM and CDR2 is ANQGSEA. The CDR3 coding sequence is TGCAGCGTTGAGGCAGAGAGGAACACCGGGGAGCTGTTTTTT. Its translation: CSVEAERNTGELFF.

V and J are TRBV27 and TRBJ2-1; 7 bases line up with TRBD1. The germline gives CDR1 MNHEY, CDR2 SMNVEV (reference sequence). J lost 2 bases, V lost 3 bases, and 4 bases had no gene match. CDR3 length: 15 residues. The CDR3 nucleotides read TGTGCCAGCAGTTTTCAGGGGGTAGCCTACAATGAGCAGTTCTTC. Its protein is CASSFQGVAYNEQFF.

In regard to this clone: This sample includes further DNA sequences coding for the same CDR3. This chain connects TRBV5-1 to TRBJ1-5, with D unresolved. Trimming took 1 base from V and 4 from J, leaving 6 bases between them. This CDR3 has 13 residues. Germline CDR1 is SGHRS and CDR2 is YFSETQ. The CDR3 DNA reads TGCGCCAGCAGCTTGACGGTTAATCAGCCCCAGCATTTT. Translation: CASSLTVNQPQHF. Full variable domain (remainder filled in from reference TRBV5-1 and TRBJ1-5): KAGVTQTPRYLIKTRGQQVTLSCSPISGHRSVSWYQQTPGQGLQFLFEYFSETQRNKGNFPGRFSGRQFSNSRSEMNVSTLELGDSALYLCASSLTVNQPQHFGDGTRLSIL.

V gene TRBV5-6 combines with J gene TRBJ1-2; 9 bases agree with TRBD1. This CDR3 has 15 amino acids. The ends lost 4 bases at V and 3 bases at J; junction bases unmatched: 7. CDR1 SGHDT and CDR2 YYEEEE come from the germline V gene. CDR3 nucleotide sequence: TGTGCCAGCAGCGGAGTGAGGGACAGGGACTATGGCTACACCTTC. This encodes CASSGVRDRDYGYTF.

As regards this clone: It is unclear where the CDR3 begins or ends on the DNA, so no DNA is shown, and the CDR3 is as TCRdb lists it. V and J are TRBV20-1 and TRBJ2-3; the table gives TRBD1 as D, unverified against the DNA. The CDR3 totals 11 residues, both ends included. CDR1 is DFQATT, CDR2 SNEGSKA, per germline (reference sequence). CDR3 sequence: CSAILAQVQYF.

The CDR3 DNA reads as TGTGCCACCAGCAGAGATATCCAGTGGGAGACCCAGTACTTC. This codes for CATSRDIQWETQYF. The genes are TRBV15 and TRBJ2-5; D call uncertain. Per the germline V gene, CDR1 is LNHNV and CDR2 is YYDKDF (reference sequence). V was pared by 0 bases and J by 5 bases, with 10 bases between. CDR3 length: 14 amino acids.

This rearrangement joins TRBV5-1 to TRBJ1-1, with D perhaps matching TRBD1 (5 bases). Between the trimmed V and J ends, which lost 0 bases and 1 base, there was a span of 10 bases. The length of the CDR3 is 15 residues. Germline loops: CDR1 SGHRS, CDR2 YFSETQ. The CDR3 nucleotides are TGCGCCAGCAGCTTGGAGTTCGGGGGGAACACTGAAGCTTTCTTT. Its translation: CASSLEFGGNTEAFF.